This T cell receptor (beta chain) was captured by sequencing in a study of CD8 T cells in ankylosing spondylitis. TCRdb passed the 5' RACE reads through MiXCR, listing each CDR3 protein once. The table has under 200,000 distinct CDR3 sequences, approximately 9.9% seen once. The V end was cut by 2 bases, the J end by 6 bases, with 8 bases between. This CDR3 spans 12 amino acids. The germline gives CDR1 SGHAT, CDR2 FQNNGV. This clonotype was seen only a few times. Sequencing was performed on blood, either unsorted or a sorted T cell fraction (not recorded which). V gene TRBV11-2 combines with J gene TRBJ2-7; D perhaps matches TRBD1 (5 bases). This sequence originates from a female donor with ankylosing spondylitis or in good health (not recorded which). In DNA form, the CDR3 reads TGTGCCAGCAGCTTACAGGGTCGCGAGCAGTACTTC. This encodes CASSLQGREQYF.